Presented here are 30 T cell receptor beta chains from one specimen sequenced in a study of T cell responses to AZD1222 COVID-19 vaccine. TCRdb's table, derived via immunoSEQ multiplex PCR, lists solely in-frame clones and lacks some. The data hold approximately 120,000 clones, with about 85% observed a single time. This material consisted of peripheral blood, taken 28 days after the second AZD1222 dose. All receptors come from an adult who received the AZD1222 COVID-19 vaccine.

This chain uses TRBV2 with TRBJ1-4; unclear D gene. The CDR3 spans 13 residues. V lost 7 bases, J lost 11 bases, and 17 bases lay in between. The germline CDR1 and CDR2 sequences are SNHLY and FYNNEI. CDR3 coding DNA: TGTGCCAGCACTCCTACCGGAGTCGGTAAACTGTTTTTT. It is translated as CASTPTGVGKLFF.

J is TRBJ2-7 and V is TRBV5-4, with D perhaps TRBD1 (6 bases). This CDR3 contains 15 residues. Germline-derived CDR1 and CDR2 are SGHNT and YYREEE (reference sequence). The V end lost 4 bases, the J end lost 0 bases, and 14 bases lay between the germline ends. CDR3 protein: CASSPDRSRSYEQYF. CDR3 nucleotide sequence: TGTGCCAGCAGCCCAGACAGGTCTCGCTCCTACGAGCAGTACTTC.

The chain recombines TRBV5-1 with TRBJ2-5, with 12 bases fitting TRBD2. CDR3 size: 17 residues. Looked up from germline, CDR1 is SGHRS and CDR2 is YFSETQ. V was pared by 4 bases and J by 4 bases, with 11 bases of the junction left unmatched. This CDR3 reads CASSTNPSGGGVETQYF. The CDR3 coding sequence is TGCGCCAGCAGCACCAACCCTAGCGGGGGGGGTGTAGAGACCCAGTACTTC.

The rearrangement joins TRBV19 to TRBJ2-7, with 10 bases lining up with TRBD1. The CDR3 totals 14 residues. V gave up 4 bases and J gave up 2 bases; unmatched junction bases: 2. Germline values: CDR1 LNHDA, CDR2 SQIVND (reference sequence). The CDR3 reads CASSKGQGTYEQYF. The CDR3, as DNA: TGTGCCAGTAGTAAGGGACAGGGGACCTACGAGCAGTACTTC.

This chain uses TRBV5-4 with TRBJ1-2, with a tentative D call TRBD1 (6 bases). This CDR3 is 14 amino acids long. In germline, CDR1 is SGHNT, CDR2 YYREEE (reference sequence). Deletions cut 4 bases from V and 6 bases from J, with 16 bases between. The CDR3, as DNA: TGTGCCAGCAGCCGGGAGGGGGGGAGTAATGGCTACACCTTC. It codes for CASSREGGSNGYTF. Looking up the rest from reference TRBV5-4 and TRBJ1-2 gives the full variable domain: ETGVTQSPTHLIKTRGQQVTLRCSSQSGHNTVSWYQQALGQGPQFIFQYYREEENGRGNFPPRFSGLQFPNYSSELNVNALELDDSALYLCASSREGGSNGYTFGSGTRLTVV.

This CDR3 is CAWTQGAGGLDTQYF. In DNA, the CDR3 is TGTGCCTGGACCCAAGGGGCGGGGGGGCTAGATACGCAGTATTTT. The V gene is TRBV30, the J gene TRBJ2-3; 9 nucleotides align to TRBD2. The CDR3 sequence is 15 residues long. The ends lost 4 bases at V and 5 bases at J; junction bases unmatched: 10. Germline V lookup: CDR1 GTSNPN, CDR2 SVGIG (reference sequence).

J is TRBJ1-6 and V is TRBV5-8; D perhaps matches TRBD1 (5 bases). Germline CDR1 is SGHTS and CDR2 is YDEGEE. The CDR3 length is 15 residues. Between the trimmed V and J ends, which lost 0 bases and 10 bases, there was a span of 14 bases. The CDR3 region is CASSLAVGRGSPLHF. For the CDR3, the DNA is TGTGCCAGCAGCTTGGCCGTGGGGAGGGGATCACCCCTCCACTTT.

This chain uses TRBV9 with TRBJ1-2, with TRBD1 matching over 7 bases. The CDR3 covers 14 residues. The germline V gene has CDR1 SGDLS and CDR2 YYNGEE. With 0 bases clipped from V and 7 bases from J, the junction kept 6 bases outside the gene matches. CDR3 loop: CASSVGPDRSGYTF. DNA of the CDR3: TGTGCCAGCAGCGTAGGCCCGGACAGGAGTGGCTACACCTTC. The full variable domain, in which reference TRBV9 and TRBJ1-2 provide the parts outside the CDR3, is DSGVTQTPKHLITATGQRVTLRCSPRSGDLSVYWYQQSLDQGLQFLIQYYNGEERAKGNILERFSAQQFPDLHSELNLSSLELGDSALYFCASSVGPDRSGYTFGSGTRLTVV.

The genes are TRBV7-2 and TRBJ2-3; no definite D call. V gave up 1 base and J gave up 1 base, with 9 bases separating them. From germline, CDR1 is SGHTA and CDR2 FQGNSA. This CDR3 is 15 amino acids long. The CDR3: CASSLVGGGTDTQYF. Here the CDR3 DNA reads TGTGCCAGCAGCTTAGTGGGCGGCGGCACAGATACGCAGTATTTT.

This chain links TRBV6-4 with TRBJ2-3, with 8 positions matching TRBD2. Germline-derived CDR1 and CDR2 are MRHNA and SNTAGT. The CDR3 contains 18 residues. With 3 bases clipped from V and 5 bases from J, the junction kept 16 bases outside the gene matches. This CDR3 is CASSDFPFRGGRLDTQYF. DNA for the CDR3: TGTGCCAGCAGTGATTTCCCCTTCCGGGGGGGCCGGTTAGATACGCAGTATTTT.

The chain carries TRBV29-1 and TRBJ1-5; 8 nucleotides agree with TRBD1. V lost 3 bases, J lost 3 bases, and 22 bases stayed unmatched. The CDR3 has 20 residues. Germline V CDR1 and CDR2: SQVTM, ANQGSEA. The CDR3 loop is CSVDPPLDRGRKDNNQPQHF. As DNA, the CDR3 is TGCAGCGTTGATCCCCCCTTAGACAGGGGCCGAAAGGATAACAATCAGCCCCAGCATTTT.

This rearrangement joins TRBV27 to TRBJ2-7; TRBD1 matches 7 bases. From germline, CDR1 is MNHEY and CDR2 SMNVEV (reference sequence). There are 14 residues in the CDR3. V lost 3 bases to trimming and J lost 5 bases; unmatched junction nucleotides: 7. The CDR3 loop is CASSFLDRPHEQYF. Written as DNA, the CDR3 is TGTGCCAGCAGTTTTCTGGACAGGCCCCACGAGCAGTACTTC.

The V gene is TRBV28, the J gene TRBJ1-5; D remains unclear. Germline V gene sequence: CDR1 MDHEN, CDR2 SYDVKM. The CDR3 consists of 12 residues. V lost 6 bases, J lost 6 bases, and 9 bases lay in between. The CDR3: CASSQAGQPQHF. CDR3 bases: TGTGCCAGCAGCCAGGCCGGTCAGCCCCAGCATTTT.

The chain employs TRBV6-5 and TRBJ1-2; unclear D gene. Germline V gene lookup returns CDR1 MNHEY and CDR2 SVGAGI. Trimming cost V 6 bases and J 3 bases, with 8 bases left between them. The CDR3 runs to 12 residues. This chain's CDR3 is CASRREDYGYTF. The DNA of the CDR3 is TGTGCCAGCAGGCGGGAGGACTATGGCTACACCTTC.

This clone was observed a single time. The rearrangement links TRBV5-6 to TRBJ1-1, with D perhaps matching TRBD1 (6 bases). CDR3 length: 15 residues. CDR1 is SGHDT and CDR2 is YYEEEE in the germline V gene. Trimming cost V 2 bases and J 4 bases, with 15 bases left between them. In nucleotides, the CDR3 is TGTGCCAGCAGCTTACAGGGAGGTAAGGGCACTGAAGCTTTCTTT. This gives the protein CASSLQGGKGTEAFF.

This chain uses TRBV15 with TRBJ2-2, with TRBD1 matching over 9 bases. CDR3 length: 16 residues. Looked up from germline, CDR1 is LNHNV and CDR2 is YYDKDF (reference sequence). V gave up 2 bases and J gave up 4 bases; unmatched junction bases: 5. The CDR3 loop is CATSRPTGGGTGELFF. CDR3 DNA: TGTGCCACCAGCAGACCTACAGGGGGCGGCACCGGGGAGCTGTTTTTT.

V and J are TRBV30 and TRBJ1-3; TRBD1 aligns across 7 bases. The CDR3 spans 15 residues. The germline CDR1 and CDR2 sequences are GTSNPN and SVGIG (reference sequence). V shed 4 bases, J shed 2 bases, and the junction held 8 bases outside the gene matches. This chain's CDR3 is CAWTPRQGAGNTIYF. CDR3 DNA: TGTGCCTGGACTCCGAGACAGGGTGCTGGAAACACCATATATTTT.

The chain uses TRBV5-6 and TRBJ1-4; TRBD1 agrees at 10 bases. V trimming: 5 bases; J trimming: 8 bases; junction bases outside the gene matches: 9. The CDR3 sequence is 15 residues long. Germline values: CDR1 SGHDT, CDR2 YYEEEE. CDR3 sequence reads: CASSADRGRVEKLFF. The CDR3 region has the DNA TGTGCCAGCAGTGCTGACAGGGGGCGCGTAGAAAAACTGTTTTTT. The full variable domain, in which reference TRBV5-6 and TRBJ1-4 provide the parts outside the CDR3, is DAGVTQSPTHLIKTRGQQVTLRCSPKSGHDTVSWYQQALGQGPQFIFQYYEEEERQRGNFPDRFSGHQFPNYSSELNVNALLLGDSALYLCASSADRGRVEKLFFGSGTQLSVL.

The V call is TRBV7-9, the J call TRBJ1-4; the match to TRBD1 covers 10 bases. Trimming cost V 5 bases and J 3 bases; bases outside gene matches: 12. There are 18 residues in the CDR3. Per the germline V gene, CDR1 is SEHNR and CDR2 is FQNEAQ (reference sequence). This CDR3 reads CASSLRRTGGSANEKLFF. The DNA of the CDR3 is TGTGCCAGCAGCCTGAGAAGGACAGGGGGTTCGGCTAATGAAAAACTGTTTTTT. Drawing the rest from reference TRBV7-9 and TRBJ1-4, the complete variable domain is DTGVSQNPRHKITKRGQNVTFRCDPISEHNRLYWYRQTLGQGPEFLTYFQNEAQLEKSRLLSDRFSAERPKGSFSTLEIQRTEQGDSAMYLCASSLRRTGGSANEKLFFGSGTQLSVL.

The CDR3, as DNA: TGTGCCAGTAGTTCGACGAGCTCTGGAAACACCATATATTTT. Residues: CASSSTSSGNTIYF. This chain links TRBV19 with TRBJ1-3; D is unresolved. Germline assignment: CDR1 LNHDA and CDR2 SQIVND (reference sequence). The CDR3 is 14 amino acids. The germline V and J ends were trimmed by 5 bases and 0 bases, with 8 bases remaining between them.

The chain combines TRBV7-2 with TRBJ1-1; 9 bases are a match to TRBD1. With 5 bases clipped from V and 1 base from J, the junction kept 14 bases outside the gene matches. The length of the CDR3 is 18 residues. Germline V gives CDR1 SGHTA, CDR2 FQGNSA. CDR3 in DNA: TGTGCCAGCAGCATTTCCGTCTCTTGGACAGGGGCGAACACTGAAGCTTTCTTT. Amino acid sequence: CASSISVSWTGANTEAFF.

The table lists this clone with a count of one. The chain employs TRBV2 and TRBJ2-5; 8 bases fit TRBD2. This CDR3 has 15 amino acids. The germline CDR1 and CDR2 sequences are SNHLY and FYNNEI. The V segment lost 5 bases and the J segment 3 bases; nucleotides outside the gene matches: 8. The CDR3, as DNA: TGTGCCAGCAGTCCCCCGGGACTAGAAAAAGAGACCCAGTACTTC. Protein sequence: CASSPPGLEKETQYF.

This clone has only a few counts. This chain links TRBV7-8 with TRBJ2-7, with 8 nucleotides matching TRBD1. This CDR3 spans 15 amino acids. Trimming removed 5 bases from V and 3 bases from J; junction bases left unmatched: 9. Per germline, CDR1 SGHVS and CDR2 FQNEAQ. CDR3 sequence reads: CASSAGQGLFYEQYF. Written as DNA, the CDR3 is TGTGCCAGCAGCGCTGGACAGGGCCTATTCTACGAGCAGTACTTC. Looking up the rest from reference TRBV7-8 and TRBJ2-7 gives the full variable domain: GAGVSQSPRYKVAKRGQDVALRCDPISGHVSLFWYQQALGQGPEFLTYFQNEAQLDKSGLPSDRFFAERPEGSVSTLKIQRTQQEDSAVYLCASSAGQGLFYEQYFGPGTRLTVT.

The CDR3 coding sequence is TGTGCCAGCAGTTCGACAGGGTACACTGAAGCTTTCTTT. Translated: CASSSTGYTEAFF. The V gene is TRBV2, the J gene TRBJ1-1; 7 bases map to TRBD1. CDR1 SNHLY and CDR2 FYNNEI come from the germline V gene. This CDR3 is 13 amino acids long. The V and J ends lost 5 bases and 3 bases, in that order; junction bases with no gene match: 3.

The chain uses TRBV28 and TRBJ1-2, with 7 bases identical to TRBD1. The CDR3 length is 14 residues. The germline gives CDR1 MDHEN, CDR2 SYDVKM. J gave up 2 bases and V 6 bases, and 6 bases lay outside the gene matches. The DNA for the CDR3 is TGTGCCAGCAGATCCGTGACAGGGAACTATGGCTACACCTTC. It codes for CASRSVTGNYGYTF.

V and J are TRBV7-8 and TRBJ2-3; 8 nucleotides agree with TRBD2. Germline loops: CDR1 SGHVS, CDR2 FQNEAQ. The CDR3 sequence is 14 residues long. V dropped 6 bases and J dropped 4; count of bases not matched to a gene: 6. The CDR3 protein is CASRPAGAPDTQYF. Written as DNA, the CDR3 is TGTGCCAGCAGGCCAGCGGGGGCACCAGATACGCAGTATTTT.

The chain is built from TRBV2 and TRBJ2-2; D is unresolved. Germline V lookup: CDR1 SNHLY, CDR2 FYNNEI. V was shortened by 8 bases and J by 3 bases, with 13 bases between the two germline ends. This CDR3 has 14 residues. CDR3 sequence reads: CASQRITDTGELFF. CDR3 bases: TGTGCCAGCCAGAGAATTACAGACACCGGGGAGCTGTTTTTT. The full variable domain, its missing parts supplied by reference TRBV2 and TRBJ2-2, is EPEVTQTPSHQVTQMGQEVILRCVPISNHLYFYWYRQILGQKVEFLVSFYNNEISEKSEIFDDQFSVERPDGSNFTLKIRSTKLEDSAMYFCASQRITDTGELFFGEGSRLTVL.

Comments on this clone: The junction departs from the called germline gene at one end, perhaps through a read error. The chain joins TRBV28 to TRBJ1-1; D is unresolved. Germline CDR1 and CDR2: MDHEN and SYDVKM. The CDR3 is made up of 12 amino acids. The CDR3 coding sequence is TGTGCCAGCAGTTTGCGGGCAGCTGAGGCTTTCTTT. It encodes CASSLRAAEAFF. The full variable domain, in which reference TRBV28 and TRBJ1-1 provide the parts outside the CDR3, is DVKVTQSSRYLVKRTGEKVFLECVQDMDHENMFWYRQDPGLGLRLIYFSYDVKMKEKGDIPEGYSVSREKKERFSLILESASTNQTSMYLCASSLRAAEAFFGQGTRLTVV.

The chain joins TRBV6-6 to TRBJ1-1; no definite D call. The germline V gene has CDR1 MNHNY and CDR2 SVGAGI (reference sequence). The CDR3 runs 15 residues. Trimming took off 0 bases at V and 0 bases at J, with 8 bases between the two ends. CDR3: CASSYSSTLNTEAFF. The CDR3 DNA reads TGTGCCAGCAGTTACTCGTCCACATTGAACACTGAAGCTTTCTTT.

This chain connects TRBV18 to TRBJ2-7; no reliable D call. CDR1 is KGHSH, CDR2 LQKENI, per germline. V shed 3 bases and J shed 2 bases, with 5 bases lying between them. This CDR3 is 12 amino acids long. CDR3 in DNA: TGTGCCAGCTCACCTGCCACCTACGAGCAGTACTTC. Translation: CASSPATYEQYF.